Listed below are T cell receptor beta chains from one sample, sequenced in a study of T cell responses to AZD1222 COVID-19 vaccine. Assay used: immunoSEQ multiplex PCR; TCRdb lists only in-frame clones, some missing. Of about 190,000 clones listed, around 93% were seen once; the top ten hold roughly 8.4%. The sample was peripheral blood, taken on day 0 of AZD1222 vaccination. The receptors were sampled from an adult in good health. CDR3s include the opening cysteine and the closing phenylalanine or tryptophan. A D gene is named only where the DNA matches it firmly. Clone size is shown for a subset of rows, as once, few, many or a class of expanded clone.

D	V	J	size	DNA	CDR3
NA	TRBV12-3/TRBV12-4	TRBJ1-4	NA	TGTGCCAGCAGTTTAGGTGAAAAACTGTTTTTT	CASSLGEKLFF
NA	TRBV2	TRBJ1-5	NA	TGTGCCAGCAGTCCCCATAGGCAGCCCCAGCATTTT	CASSPHRQPQHF
TRBD1	TRBV11-2	TRBJ1-2	few	TGTGCCAGCAGCCGGGACAGGAACTATGGCTACACCTTC	CASSRDRNYGYTF
NA	TRBV29-1	TRBJ1-1	NA	TGCAGCGTGTCCGGGACGGTGAACACTGAAGCTTTCTTT	CSVSGTVNTEAFF
TRBD2	TRBV11-3	TRBJ2-3	NA	TGTGCCAGCAGCTGGGGGGGGGCAGATACGCAGTATTTT	CASSWGGADTQYF
TRBD2	TRBV30	TRBJ2-7	NA	TGTGCCTGGGATCCGGGGACTAGCGGGAGCTACGAGCAGTACTTC	CAWDPGTSGSYEQYF
TRBD2	TRBV10-3	TRBJ2-5	NA	TGTGCCATCACTCAGGGACTATCAGAGACCCAGTACTTC	CAITQGLSETQYF
NA	TRBV4-1	TRBJ1-2	NA	TGCGCCAGCAGCTTTGATAGGGAAAGCTACACCTTC	CASSFDRESYTF
NA	TRBV5-1	TRBJ2-7	NA	TGCGCCAGCAGCCCTACAGGGGGAGGGACCTACGAGCAGTACTTC	CASSPTGGGTYEQYF
NA	TRBV24-1	TRBJ2-2	few	TGTGCCACCAGTGATCGAGGGATTTCCGGGGAGCTGTTTTTT	CATSDRGISGELFF
TRBD1	TRBV9	TRBJ2-7	NA	TGTGCCAGCAGACAGGGGGTCTCCTACGAGCAGTACTTC	CASRQGVSYEQYF
NA	TRBV30	TRBJ1-2	NA	TGTGCCTGGAGTACGGACCTCTCCGGCTACACCTTC	CAWSTDLSGYTF
TRBD1	TRBV7-2	TRBJ2-7	NA	TGTGCCAGCAGCTTAGGGGGGACAGCCTCCTACGAGCAGTACTTC	CASSLGGTASYEQYF
NA	TRBV4-1	TRBJ2-1	once	TGCGCCAGCAGCCACAGGATTAGCTCCTACAATGAGCAGTTCTTC	CASSHRISSYNEQFF
TRBD1	TRBV11-1	TRBJ1-4	NA	TGTGCCAGCAGCTCCCCTGGGACAGCAACTAATGAAAAACTGTTTTTT	CASSSPGTATNEKLFF
TRBD2	TRBV5-1	TRBJ2-7	NA	TGCGCCAGCCGACTAGCGGGAGCTTACGAGCAGTACTTC	CASRLAGAYEQYF
NA	TRBV28	TRBJ1-5	NA	TGTGCCAGCACCCTGGGGGGCTTCGGACAGCCCCAGCATTTT	CASTLGGFGQPQHF
NA	TRBV12-3/TRBV12-4	TRBJ1-2	once	TGTGCCAGCACCCGAGGAGATAACTATGGCTACACCTTC	CASTRGDNYGYTF
NA	TRBV6-5	TRBJ1-1	NA	TGTGCCAGCAGTTACTCCTTGATTGGCACTGAAGCTTTCTTT	CASSYSLIGTEAFF
TRBD1	TRBV13	TRBJ2-7	NA	TGTGCCAGCAGCTTAGAGCGACAGGGGTTCGGGCAGTACTTC	CASSLERQGFGQYF
NA	TRBV12-2	TRBJ2-1	NA	TGTGCAAGTCGCTTCCGCTGTGGATGGTCACGGCGTGAGCAGTTCTTC	CASRFRCGWSRREQFF
NA	TRBV7-2	TRBJ1-1	NA	TGTGCCGCGGGAGGTACGAACACTGAAGCTTTCTTT	CAAGGTNTEAFF
TRBD1	TRBV5-6	TRBJ1-2	NA	TGTGCCAGCAGCATAGGACAGGATTATGGCTACACCTTC	CASSIGQDYGYTF
TRBD2	TRBV2	TRBJ2-7	NA	TGTGCCAGCAGGGGGGGACTAGCGGGGACCAGCTCCTACGAGCAGTACTTC	CASRGGLAGTSSYEQYF
NA	TRBV6-2/TRBV6-3	TRBJ2-7	NA	TGTGCCAGCAGTTATGAAGGTTACGAGCAGTACTTC	CASSYEGYEQYF
TRBD2	TRBV19	TRBJ2-7	NA	TGTGCCAGTAGTATAAACTCGGGACTAGCCAGCTCCTACGAGCAGTACTTC	CASSINSGLASSYEQYF
TRBD2	TRBV19	TRBJ2-3	NA	TGTGCCAGTAGTATTAGCTGGGACAGGGAGACTAGCGGGATAACAGATACGCAGTATTTT	CASSISWDRETSGITDTQYF
TRBD2	TRBV18	TRBJ2-1	NA	TGTGCCAGCTCACCACTCGCCGGGGGACTAGCGGGAGCTGAGCAGTTCTTC	CASSPLAGGLAGAEQFF
NA	TRBV24-1	TRBJ2-3	NA	TGTGCCACCAGTGATCCGGGAGGTGGGGGGCCTTCCGCAGATACGCAGTATTTT	CATSDPGGGGPSADTQYF
NA	TRBV28	TRBJ2-1	once	TGTGCCAGCAGTTTCACCCCCGGGCAGGGCGGCGATGAGCAGTTCTTC	CASSFTPGQGGDEQFF
TRBD1	TRBV5-6	TRBJ2-1	NA	TGTGCCAGCAGCTTTGCGGACAGGGACTACAATGAGCAGTTCTTC	CASSFADRDYNEQFF
TRBD2	TRBV5-6	TRBJ2-7	NA	TGTGCCAGCAGCTTTCCTAGCGGGACGACCTCCTACGAGCAGTACTTC	CASSFPSGTTSYEQYF
TRBD2	TRBV5-4	TRBJ2-7	NA	TGTGCCAGCAGCCTCGATCCTAGCGGAGGGTCCTACGAGCAGTACTTC	CASSLDPSGGSYEQYF
TRBD2	TRBV3-1/TRBV3-2	TRBJ2-5	NA	TGTGCCAGCAGCCCAGGGACTAGCGGGAGTCCCACCGAAGAGACCCAGTACTTC	CASSPGTSGSPTEETQYF
NA	TRBV19	TRBJ2-2	NA	TGTGCCAGTAGTCTGGACTTCGGGGAGCTGTTTTTT	CASSLDFGELFF
TRBD1	TRBV9	TRBJ1-2	NA	TGTGCCAGCAGCCCCGGGACAGGGAACTATGGCTACACCTTC	CASSPGTGNYGYTF
NA	TRBV15	TRBJ2-7	NA	TGTGCCACCAGCAGAGACCCGCGGGGGCGGGCCTACGAGCAGTACTTC	CATSRDPRGRAYEQYF
NA	TRBV28	TRBJ2-1	once	TGTGCCAGCAGCCCTCCGGACACCTACAATGAGCAGTTCTTC	CASSPPDTYNEQFF
NA	TRBV27	TRBJ1-5	NA	TGTGCCAGCAGTCCCGTGACAGGCCCCTATAGCAATCAGCCCCAGCATTTT	CASSPVTGPYSNQPQHF
NA	TRBV5-1	TRBJ2-7	NA	TGCGCCAGCAGCGAGGGGACCGTCAGCTCCTACGAGCAGTACTTC	CASSEGTVSSYEQYF
NA	TRBV5-5	TRBJ2-1	NA	TGTGCCAGCAGCTTGGAGGGACCCTCTTTGAATGAGCAGTTCTTC	CASSLEGPSLNEQFF
NA	TRBV11-2	TRBJ1-5	NA	TGTGCCAGCAGCCTACAGGGATCGCGGCAGCCCCAGCATTTT	CASSLQGSRQPQHF
NA	TRBV28	TRBJ1-4	NA	TGTGCCAGCAGTTTCCTCCGTGGGGGGAAAGAAAAACTGTTTTTT	CASSFLRGGKEKLFF
NA	TRBV9	TRBJ2-3	NA	TGTGCCAGCAGCGTAGCAGGACTCAGCACAGATACGCAGTATTTT	CASSVAGLSTDTQYF
NA	TRBV18	TRBJ1-1	NA	TGTGCCAGCTCACCCGCAGGCACCGAAGCTTTCTTT	CASSPAGTEAFF
NA	TRBV30	TRBJ2-1	once	TGTGCCTGGAAGACTAGTCTCTATGAGCAGTTCTTC	CAWKTSLYEQFF
TRBD1	TRBV28	TRBJ2-2	few	TGTGCCAGCAGTTTACGAAGACAGGGGGCAACCGGGGAGCTGTTTTTT	CASSLRRQGATGELFF
NA	TRBV28	TRBJ2-7	once	TGTGCCAGCAATCAAGCCCTTGGGACCAACACCTACGAGCAGTACTTC	CASNQALGTNTYEQYF
NA	TRBV5-1	TRBJ2-1	NA	TGCGCCAGCAGCTTCCGACCTTTGGATGAGCAGTTCTTC	CASSFRPLDEQFF
NA	TRBV19	TRBJ1-6	NA	TGTGCCAGTAGTATAGATGGGTCCGGCCTTTCACCCCTCCACTTT	CASSIDGSGLSPLHF
NA	TRBV2	TRBJ2-3	once	TGTGCCAGCAGTGAAGCGCTAGCCCTCACAGATACGCAGTATTTT	CASSEALALTDTQYF
NA	TRBV5-5	TRBJ1-1	NA	TGTGCCATCTCTTACGGCCTCCGGGGTGACACTGAAGCTTTCTTT	CAISYGLRGDTEAFF
NA	TRBV6-5	TRBJ2-7	NA	TGTGCCAGCAGTTACTCGACATCCTACGAGCAGTACTTC	CASSYSTSYEQYF
NA	TRBV6-5	TRBJ1-6	NA	TGTGCCAGCAGTTACTTTCCAGGGTTGAATTCACCCCTCCACTTT	CASSYFPGLNSPLHF
TRBD2	TRBV5-1	TRBJ2-7	NA	TGCGCCAGCACCTCGGGACTAGCCTACGAGCAGTACTTC	CASTSGLAYEQYF
TRBD1	TRBV28	TRBJ2-7	NA	TGTGCCAGCAGTTACCGACAGGGGATCTCCTACGAGCAGTACTTC	CASSYRQGISYEQYF
NA	TRBV10-3	TRBJ1-2	NA	TGTGCCATCAGTGATACCGGGGTGAACGGCTACACCTTC	CAISDTGVNGYTF
NA	TRBV28	TRBJ1-1	NA	TGTGCCAGCAGTTTAATCACCGTGGCTGAAGCTTTCTTT	CASSLITVAEAFF